Listed here are 22 T cell receptor beta chains from one sample, sequenced in a study of cytomegalovirus exposure and HLA in healthy donors. The PCR employed 60 Vbeta primers together with 13 Jbeta primers. Some clones are missing from TCRdb's copy, which holds only in-frame ones; the method was immunoSEQ multiplex PCR. The sample holds 100,000 to 140,000 clones, approximately 76% seen once. Sequencing was carried out using PBMCs. The receptors originated from a man younger than 30 in good health and CMV-seronegative.

This clone occurred once. V and J are TRBV18 and TRBJ1-4, with D hard to call. This CDR3 comprises 16 residues. From germline, CDR1 is KGHSH and CDR2 LQKENI. V was clipped by 6 bases and J by 0 bases, with 14 bases between them. The CDR3 region has the DNA TGTGCCAGCTCCCCCGGAGAATCGTCAACTAATGAAAAACTGTTTTTT. Amino acids: CASSPGESSTNEKLFF.

V and J are TRBV7-9 and TRBJ1-3; D perhaps matches TRBD1 (5 bases). CDR3 length: 13 residues. Trimming removed 2 bases at V and 8 bases at J, with 10 bases between. In germline, CDR1 is SEHNR, CDR2 FQNEAQ (reference sequence). CDR3 amino acids: CASSLMGGDTIYF. CDR3 coding DNA: TGTGCCAGCAGCTTAATGGGGGGGGACACCATATATTTT.

V gene TRBV28 combines with J gene TRBJ1-5; tentatively, D is TRBD1 (5 bases). Trimming took off 6 bases at V and 8 bases at J, with 17 bases between the two ends. Germline V lookup: CDR1 MDHEN, CDR2 SYDVKM. This CDR3 comprises 14 residues. CDR3 amino acids: CASSPLRGLEPQHF. DNA for the CDR3: TGTGCCAGCAGCCCTTTAAGGGGACTGGAGCCCCAGCATTTT.

V gene TRBV6-5 combines with J gene TRBJ2-7; TRBD1 agrees at 10 bases. The V gene's germline CDR1 is MNHEY and CDR2 SVGAGI. The CDR3 is 16 amino acids. Trimming took 2 bases from V and 3 from J; bases not matched to a gene: 7. The CDR3 nucleotides read TGTGCCAGCAGTTACCTCCAGACAGGGGGCAGCTACGAGCAGTACTTC. This gives the protein CASSYLQTGGSYEQYF.

This chain uses TRBV6-5 with TRBJ2-1, with 9 bases fitting TRBD2. Germline V gene sequence: CDR1 MNHEY, CDR2 SVGAGI. V was clipped by 5 bases and J by 7 bases; unmatched bases: 9. This CDR3 spans 15 amino acids. CDR3 bases: TGTGCCAGCAGTCGTGCGCGGGGGGGCTGGAATGAGCAGTTCTTC. Amino acid sequence: CASSRARGGWNEQFF.

This clone showed up just once. The rearrangement joins TRBV29-1 to TRBJ2-7; TRBD2 matches at 8 bases. The ends lost 1 base at V and 4 bases at J; junction bases unmatched: 9. The CDR3 covers 15 residues. Germline V CDR1 and CDR2: SQVTM, ANQGSEA. The CDR3 protein is CSVEVLAGGPYEQYF. CDR3 nucleotides: TGCAGCGTTGAAGTCCTGGCGGGGGGTCCTTACGAGCAGTACTTC.

This sequence joins TRBV5-5 and TRBJ1-2; possibly TRBD1 for D (5 bases). The CDR3 length is 15 residues. Germline CDR1 reads SGHKS; CDR2 reads YYEKEE (reference sequence). V lost 0 bases to trimming and J lost 3 bases, with 12 bases between them. CDR3 region: CASSLAVQGYYGYTF. The CDR3 coding sequence is TGTGCCAGCAGCTTGGCCGTTCAGGGTTACTATGGCTACACCTTC.

V is TRBV29-1 and J is TRBJ1-5; TRBD1 matches 11 bases. The germline V gene encodes CDR1 SQVTM and CDR2 ANQGSEA. The V segment lost 7 bases and the J segment 7 bases; nucleotides outside the gene matches: 6. There are 13 residues in the CDR3. CDR3 sequence (DNA): TGCAGCGCCAGCCGGGACAGGGGGCAGCCCCAGCATTTT. Amino acid sequence: CSASRDRGQPQHF.

In this sample, this clone turned up a few times. The rearrangement uses TRBV12-5 and TRBJ1-1; 7 positions agree with TRBD1. After removal of 5 bases from V and 6 bases from J, the junction contained 18 bases not matched to a gene. The length of the CDR3 is 17 residues. Germline loops: CDR1 LGHNT, CDR2 FRNRAP. This chain's CDR3 is CASGDDRVNTQHAEAFF. CDR3 nucleotide sequence: TGTGCTAGTGGTGACGACAGGGTGAACACCCAACACGCTGAAGCTTTCTTT. Looking up the rest from reference TRBV12-5 and TRBJ1-1 gives the full variable domain: DARVTQTPRHKVTEMGQEVTMRCQPILGHNTVFWYRQTMMQGLELLAYFRNRAPLDDSGMPKDRFSAEMPDATLATLKIQPSEPRDSAVYFCASGDDRVNTQHAEAFFGQGTRLTVV.

The V call is TRBV29-1, the J call TRBJ2-2, with 8 bases that match TRBD1. Germline CDR1 and CDR2: SQVTM and ANQGSEA. The CDR3 length is 13 residues. V was clipped by 7 bases and J by 4 bases; unmatched bases: 5. CDR3 amino acids: CSAAGGRTGELFF. The CDR3 DNA reads TGCAGCGCCGCAGGGGGCCGCACCGGGGAGCTGTTTTTT.

The genes are TRBV5-1 and TRBJ2-5, with D tentatively TRBD1 (5 bases). Looked up from germline, CDR1 is SGHRS and CDR2 is YFSETQ. Trimming took 3 bases from V and 3 from J, leaving 9 bases between them. The CDR3 is 13 amino acids. This CDR3 reads CASSSTGKETQYF. CDR3 nucleotide sequence: TGCGCCAGCAGCTCTACAGGCAAAGAGACCCAGTACTTC.

The chain employs TRBV7-3 and TRBJ2-3; 7 nucleotides agree with TRBD2. J lost 0 bases, V lost 2 bases, and 5 bases had no gene match. The CDR3 extends over 16 amino acids. Germline V gene lookup returns CDR1 SGHTA and CDR2 FQGTGA. CDR3 sequence reads: CASSLGAGISTDTQYF. The CDR3 DNA reads TGTGCCAGCAGCTTAGGAGCGGGGATTAGCACAGATACGCAGTATTTT. Using reference TRBV7-3 and TRBJ2-3 for the parts outside the CDR3, the full variable domain is GAGVSQTPSNKVTEKGKYVELRCDPISGHTALYWYRQSLGQGPEFLIYFQGTGAADDSGLPNDRFFAVRPEGSVSTLKIQRTERGDSAVYLCASSLGAGISTDTQYFGPGTRLTVL.

The rearrangement joins TRBV7-2 to TRBJ2-5; possible D gene TRBD1, 6 bases. Germline V CDR1 and CDR2: SGHTA, FQGNSA. The CDR3 is made up of 14 amino acids. V was pared by 5 bases and J by 2 bases, with 12 bases between. The CDR3 region is CASSKSGTQETQYF. CDR3 in DNA: TGTGCCAGCAGCAAATCCGGGACACAAGAGACCCAGTACTTC.

This chain connects TRBV5-4 to TRBJ2-2; 14 nucleotides agree with TRBD2. The junction had 7 bases not matched to a gene; V was cut back by 3 bases and J by 0 bases. CDR1 SGHNT and CDR2 YYREEE come from the germline V gene (reference sequence). The CDR3 sequence is 19 residues long. CDR3 in amino acids: CASSYPGLAGAANTGELFF. For the CDR3, the DNA is TGTGCCAGCAGCTACCCGGGACTAGCGGGGGCCGCGAACACCGGGGAGCTGTTTTTT.

Only a few counts were recorded for this clone. The chain combines TRBV25-1 with TRBJ1-1, with D unclear. The CDR3 extends over 13 amino acids. V was shortened by 4 bases and J by 2 bases, with 8 bases between the two germline ends. Per germline, CDR1 MGHDK and CDR2 SYGVNS. The CDR3 sequence is CASSVAGNTEAFF. DNA of the CDR3: TGTGCCAGCAGTGTTGCAGGAAACACTGAAGCTTTCTTT. Filled out from reference TRBV25-1 and TRBJ1-1, the complete variable domain reads EADIYQTPRYLVIGTGKKITLECSQTMGHDKMYWYQQDPGMELHLIHYSYGVNSTEKGDLSSESTVSRIRTEHFPLTLESARPSHTSQYLCASSVAGNTEAFFGQGTRLTVV.

This rearrangement joins TRBV6-1 to TRBJ2-1; a weak D match, TRBD2 (5 bases). The CDR3 consists of 15 residues. Germline V gene sequence: CDR1 MNHNS, CDR2 SASEGT. Trimming cost V 0 bases and J 0 bases, with 6 bases left between them. The CDR3 is CASSEASGSYNEQFF. CDR3 in DNA: TGTGCCAGCAGTGAAGCGAGCGGCTCCTACAATGAGCAGTTCTTC.

Remarks on this clone: Other nucleotide sequences in the sample specify the same CDR3. This rearrangement joins TRBV18 to TRBJ2-2; 10 positions agree with TRBD1. After removal of 3 bases from V and 4 bases from J, the junction contained 5 bases not matched to a gene. CDR1 and CDR2 from the germline V gene are KGHSH and LQKENI. The CDR3 is made up of 16 amino acids. CDR3 protein: CASSPMGQGITGELFF. The CDR3 DNA reads TGTGCCAGCTCACCCATGGGACAGGGGATCACCGGGGAGCTGTTTTTT.

This clone came up once. This rearrangement joins TRBV18 to TRBJ1-2; D unresolved. The CDR3 is 13 amino acids. V lost 6 bases and J 8 bases, leaving 16 bases between the germline ends. CDR1 and CDR2 from the germline V gene are KGHSH and LQKENI. The CDR3 loop reads CASSYDKGLGYTF. CDR3 bases: TGTGCCAGCTCTTATGACAAAGGTTTGGGCTACACCTTC.

The chain carries TRBV15 and TRBJ2-1, with 7 bases aligning to TRBD1. CDR1 and CDR2 from the germline V gene are LNHNV and YYDKDF (reference sequence). With V trimmed by 5 bases and J by 9 bases, 7 bases remained unmatched. This CDR3 spans 13 amino acids. The CDR3 DNA is TGTGCCACCAGCTCAAGACAGGGCCCTGAGCAGTTCTTC. Translating gives CATSSRQGPEQFF.

This sequence joins TRBV27 and TRBJ2-7; tentative D call: TRBD1 (8 bases). CDR1 is MNHEY and CDR2 is SMNVEV in the germline V gene (reference sequence). The V end lost 4 bases, the J end lost 5 bases, and 12 bases lay between the germline ends. This CDR3 region has 13 residues. The CDR3 here is CASSYRGGDEQYF. The CDR3, as DNA: TGTGCCAGCAGTTACAGGGGGGGGGACGAGCAGTACTTC.

The genes are TRBV5-4 and TRBJ1-1; D is undetermined. CDR3 size: 13 residues. Looked up from germline, CDR1 is SGHNT and CDR2 is YYREEE (reference sequence). Trimming removed 4 bases from V and 5 bases from J, with 12 bases in between. The CDR3 protein is CASSVVFGTEAFF. The CDR3 DNA follows: TGTGCCAGCAGCGTCGTTTTCGGTACTGAAGCTTTCTTT.

Details on this clone: Other DNA sequences of this sample code for an identical CDR3. V usage is TRBV6-6 and J usage is TRBJ1-2; no reliable D call. Between the trimmed V and J ends, which lost 5 bases and 3 bases, there was a span of 10 bases. Germline loops: CDR1 MNHNY, CDR2 SVGAGI (reference sequence). This CDR3 has 13 amino acids. The DNA of the CDR3 is TGTGCCAGCAGTCGAGGACTTGACTATGGCTACACCTTC. Amino acid sequence: CASSRGLDYGYTF.